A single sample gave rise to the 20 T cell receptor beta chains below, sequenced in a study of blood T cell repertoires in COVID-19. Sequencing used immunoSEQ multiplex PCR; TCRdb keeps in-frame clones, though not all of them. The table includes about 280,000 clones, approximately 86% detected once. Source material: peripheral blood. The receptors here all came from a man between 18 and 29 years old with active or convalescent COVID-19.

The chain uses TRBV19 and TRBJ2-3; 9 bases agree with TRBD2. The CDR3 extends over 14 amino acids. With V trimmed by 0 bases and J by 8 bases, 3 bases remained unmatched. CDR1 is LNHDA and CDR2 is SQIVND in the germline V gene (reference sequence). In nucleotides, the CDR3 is TGTGCCAGTAGTATAGATAGTAGCGGGGGTACGCAGTATTTT. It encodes CASSIDSSGGTQYF.

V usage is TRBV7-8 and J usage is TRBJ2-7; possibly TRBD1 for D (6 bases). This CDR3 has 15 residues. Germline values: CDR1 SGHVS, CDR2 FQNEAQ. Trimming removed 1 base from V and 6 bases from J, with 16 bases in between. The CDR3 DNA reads TGTGCCAGCAGCTTAGGTGGGGGACACCTCGCCGAGCAGTACTTC. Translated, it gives CASSLGGGHLAEQYF.

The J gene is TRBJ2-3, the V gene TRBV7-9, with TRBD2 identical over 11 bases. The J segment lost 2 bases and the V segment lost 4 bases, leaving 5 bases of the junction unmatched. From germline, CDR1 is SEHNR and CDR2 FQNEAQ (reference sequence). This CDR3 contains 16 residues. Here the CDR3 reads CASSSGLAGNTDTQYF. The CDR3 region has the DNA TGTGCCAGCAGCTCCGGACTAGCGGGCAACACAGATACGCAGTATTTT.

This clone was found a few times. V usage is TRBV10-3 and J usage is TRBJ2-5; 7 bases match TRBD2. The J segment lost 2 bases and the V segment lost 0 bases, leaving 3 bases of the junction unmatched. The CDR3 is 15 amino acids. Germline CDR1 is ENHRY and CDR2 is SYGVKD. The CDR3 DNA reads TGTGCCATCAGTGAGTCCGGGGGGTCACAAGAGACCCAGTACTTC. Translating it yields CAISESGGSQETQYF.

CDR3 loop: CASSQGTLQGVASPLHF. In DNA form, the CDR3 reads TGCGCCAGCAGCCAAGGCACCCTACAGGGAGTAGCTTCACCCCTCCACTTT. The genes are TRBV4-1 and TRBJ1-6; perhaps TRBD1 as D (6 bases). Germline assignment: CDR1 MGHRA and CDR2 YSYEKL. CDR3 size: 17 residues. Trimming stripped 1 base from V and 9 bases from J, with 19 bases between.

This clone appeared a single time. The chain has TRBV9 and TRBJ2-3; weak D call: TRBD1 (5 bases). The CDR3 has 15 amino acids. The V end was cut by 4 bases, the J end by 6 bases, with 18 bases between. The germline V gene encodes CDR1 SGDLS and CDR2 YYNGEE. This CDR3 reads CASSLIGQGPDTQYF. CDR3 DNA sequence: TGTGCCAGCAGCCTCATAGGGCAGGGCCCCGATACGCAGTATTTT.

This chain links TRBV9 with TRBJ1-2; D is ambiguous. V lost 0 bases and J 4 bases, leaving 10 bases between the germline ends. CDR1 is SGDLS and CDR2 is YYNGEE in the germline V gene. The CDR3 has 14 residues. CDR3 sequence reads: CASSVDGLGYGYTF. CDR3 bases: TGTGCCAGCAGCGTAGACGGCCTAGGCTATGGCTACACCTTC. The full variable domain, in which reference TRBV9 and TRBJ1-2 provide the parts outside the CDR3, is DSGVTQTPKHLITATGQRVTLRCSPRSGDLSVYWYQQSLDQGLQFLIQYYNGEERAKGNILERFSAQQFPDLHSELNLSSLELGDSALYFCASSVDGLGYGYTFGSGTRLTVV.

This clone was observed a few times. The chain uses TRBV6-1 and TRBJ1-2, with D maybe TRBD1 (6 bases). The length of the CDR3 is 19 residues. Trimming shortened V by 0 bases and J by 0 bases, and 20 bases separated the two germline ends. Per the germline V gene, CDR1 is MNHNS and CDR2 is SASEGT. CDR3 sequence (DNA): TGTGCCAGCAGTGAAGCGCTTCTAGGCGAGTACAGGGCTAACTATGGCTACACCTTC. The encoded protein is CASSEALLGEYRANYGYTF.

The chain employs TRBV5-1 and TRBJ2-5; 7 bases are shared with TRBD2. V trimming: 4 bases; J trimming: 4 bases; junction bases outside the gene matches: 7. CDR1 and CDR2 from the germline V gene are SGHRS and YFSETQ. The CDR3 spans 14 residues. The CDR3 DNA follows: TGCGCCAGCAGCCTCTTCTGGGGGGGAGAGACCCAGTACTTC. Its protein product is CASSLFWGGETQYF.

The CDR3 sequence: CSADRSTQGPVTEAFF. CDR3 in DNA: TGCAGCGCGGACAGGTCAACACAGGGACCGGTGACTGAAGCTTTCTTT. The rearrangement uses TRBV29-1 and TRBJ1-1, with 7 bases matching TRBD1. CDR1 and CDR2 from the germline V gene are SQVTM and ANQGSEA. V lost 7 bases and J lost 5; bases outside the gene matches: 19. CDR3 length: 16 residues.

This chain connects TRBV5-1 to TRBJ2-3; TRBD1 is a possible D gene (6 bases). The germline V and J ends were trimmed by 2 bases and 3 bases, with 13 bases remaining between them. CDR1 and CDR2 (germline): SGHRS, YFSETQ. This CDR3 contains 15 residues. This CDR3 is CASSLGQLSTDTQYF. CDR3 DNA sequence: TGCGCCAGCAGCTTAGGACAGTTGAGTACAGATACGCAGTATTTT.

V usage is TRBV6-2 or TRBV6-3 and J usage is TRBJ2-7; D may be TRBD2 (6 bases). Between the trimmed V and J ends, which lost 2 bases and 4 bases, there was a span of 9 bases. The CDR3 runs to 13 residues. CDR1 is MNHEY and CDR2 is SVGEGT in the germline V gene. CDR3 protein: CASSYVRGYEQYF. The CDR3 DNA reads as TGTGCCAGCAGTTACGTGCGGGGATACGAGCAGTACTTC.

The CDR3 DNA reads TGTGCCAGCAGTTACGGGTGGGGCCGGGACGAGCAGTACTTC. Its translation: CASSYGWGRDEQYF. This rearrangement joins TRBV6-2 or TRBV6-3 to TRBJ2-7, with D tentatively TRBD1 (5 bases). The V gene's germline CDR1 is MNHEY and CDR2 SVGEGT. This CDR3 is built from 14 residues. Trimming cost V 2 bases and J 5 bases, with 13 bases left between them.

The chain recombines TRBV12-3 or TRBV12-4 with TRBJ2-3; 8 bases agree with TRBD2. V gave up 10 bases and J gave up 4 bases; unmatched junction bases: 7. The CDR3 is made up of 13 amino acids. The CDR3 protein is CATGGVIPDTQYF. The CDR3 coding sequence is TGTGCCACCGGGGGGGTTATCCCAGATACGCAGTATTTT.

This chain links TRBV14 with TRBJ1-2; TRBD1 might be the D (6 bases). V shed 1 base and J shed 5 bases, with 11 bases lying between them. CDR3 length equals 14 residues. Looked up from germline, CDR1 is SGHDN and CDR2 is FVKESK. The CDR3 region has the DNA TGTGCCAGCAGCCAAGTAGCAGGGGAATATGGCTACACCTTC. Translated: CASSQVAGEYGYTF.

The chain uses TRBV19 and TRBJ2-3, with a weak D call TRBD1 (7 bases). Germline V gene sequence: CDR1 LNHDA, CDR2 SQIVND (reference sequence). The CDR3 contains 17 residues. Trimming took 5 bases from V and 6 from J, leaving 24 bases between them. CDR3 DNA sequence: TGTGCCAGTAGTCCTATAGCGGCAGGGGGGCTTTCCGATACGCAGTATTTT. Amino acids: CASSPIAAGGLSDTQYF.

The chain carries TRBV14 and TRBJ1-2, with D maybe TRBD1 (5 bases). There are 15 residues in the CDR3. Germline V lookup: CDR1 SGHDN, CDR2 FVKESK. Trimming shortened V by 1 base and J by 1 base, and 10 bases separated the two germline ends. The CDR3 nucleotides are TGTGCCAGCAGCCAAGTGGGGCCGTATAACTATGGCTACACCTTC. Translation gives CASSQVGPYNYGYTF. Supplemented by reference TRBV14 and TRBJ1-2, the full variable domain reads EAGVTQFPSHSVIEKGQTVTLRCDPISGHDNLYWYRRVMGKEIKFLLHFVKESKQDESGMPNNRFLAERTGGTYSTLKVQPAELEDSGVYFCASSQVGPYNYGYTFGSGTRLTVV.

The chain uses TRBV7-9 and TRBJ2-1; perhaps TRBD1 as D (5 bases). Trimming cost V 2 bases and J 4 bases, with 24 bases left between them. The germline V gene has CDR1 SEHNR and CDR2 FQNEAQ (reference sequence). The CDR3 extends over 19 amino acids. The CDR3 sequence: CASSLRWSDYRTSYNEQFF. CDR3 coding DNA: TGTGCCAGCAGCTTAAGGTGGTCCGATTACAGGACGTCATACAATGAGCAGTTCTTC. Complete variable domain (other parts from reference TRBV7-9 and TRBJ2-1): DTGVSQNPRHKITKRGQNVTFRCDPISEHNRLYWYRQTLGQGPEFLTYFQNEAQLEKSRLLSDRFSAERPKGSFSTLEIQRTEQGDSAMYLCASSLRWSDYRTSYNEQFFGPGTRLTVL.

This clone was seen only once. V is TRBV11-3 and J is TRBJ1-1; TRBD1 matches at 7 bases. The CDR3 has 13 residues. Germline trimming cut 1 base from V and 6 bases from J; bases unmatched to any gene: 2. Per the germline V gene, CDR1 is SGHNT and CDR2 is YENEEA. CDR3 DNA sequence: TGTGCCAGCAGCTTAGGCAGGGGGGCTGAAGCTTTCTTT. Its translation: CASSLGRGAEAFF.

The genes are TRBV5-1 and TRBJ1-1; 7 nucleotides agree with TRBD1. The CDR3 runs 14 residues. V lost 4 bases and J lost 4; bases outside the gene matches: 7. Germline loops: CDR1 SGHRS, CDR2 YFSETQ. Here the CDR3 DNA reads TGCGCCAGCAGCCCCGGGACAGACATCACTGAAGCTTTCTTT. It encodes CASSPGTDITEAFF.